This TCR beta chain was identified in a study of blood T cell repertoires in COVID-19. Study background: Sample material is recorded as cDNA or gDNA derived from T cells, B-cell-depleted T cells, or PBMCs.

The CDR3 length is 13 residues. Germline loops: CDR1 MNHEY, CDR2 SMNVEV (reference sequence). Trimming stripped 1 base from V and 4 bases from J, with 7 bases between. Per the authors' pipeline: It was from reference gene primer amplification that nucleated cell counts were estimated. The method was immunoSEQ multiplex PCR; TCRdb's version includes in-frame clones alone and lacks a portion of them. The V and J calls and clone size come from that table; D and trimming were worked out from the DNA. The sample lists about 140,000 clones, about nine tenths occurring once. Recruited during active infection, patients (from Seattle) were subsequently followed longitudinally.

The chain recombines TRBV27 with TRBJ2-5; no clear D. The source material was peripheral blood. This sequence originates from a human donor with COVID-19, enrolled during active disease. The donor label of this sample is uncertain. The CDR3: CASSLYRTETQYF. The CDR3 DNA sequence: TGTGCCAGCAGTTTATACAGAACAGAGACCCAGTACTTC.